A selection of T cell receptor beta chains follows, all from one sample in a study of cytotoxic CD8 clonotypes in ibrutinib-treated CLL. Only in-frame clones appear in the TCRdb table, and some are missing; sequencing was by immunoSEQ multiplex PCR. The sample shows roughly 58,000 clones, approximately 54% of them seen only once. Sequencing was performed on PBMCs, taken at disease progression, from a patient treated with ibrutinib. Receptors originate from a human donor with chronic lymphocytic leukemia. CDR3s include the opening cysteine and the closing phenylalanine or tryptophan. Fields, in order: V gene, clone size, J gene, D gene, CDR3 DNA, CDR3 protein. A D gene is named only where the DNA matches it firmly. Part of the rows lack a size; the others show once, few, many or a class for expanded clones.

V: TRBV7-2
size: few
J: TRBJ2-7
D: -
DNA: TGTGCCAGCAGCTCCGGCATCGGGAGTGACGAGCAGTACTTC
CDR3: CASSSGIGSDEQYF

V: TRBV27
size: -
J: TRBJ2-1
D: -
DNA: TGTGCCAGCAGTCAGGGGTTCAATGAGCAGTTCTTC
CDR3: CASSQGFNEQFF

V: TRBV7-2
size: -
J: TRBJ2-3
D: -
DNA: TGTGCCAGCAGCCCCCGGGGTACCCGGGATACGCAGTATTTT
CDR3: CASSPRGTRDTQYF

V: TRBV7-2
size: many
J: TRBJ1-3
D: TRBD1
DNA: TGTGCCAGCAGCTCGGACAGGGCTGGAAACACCATATATTTT
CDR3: CASSSDRAGNTIYF

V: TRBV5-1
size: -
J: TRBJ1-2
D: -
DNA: TGCGCCAGCAGCTTATCGACAGCGAACTATGGCTACACCTTC
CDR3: CASSLSTANYGYTF

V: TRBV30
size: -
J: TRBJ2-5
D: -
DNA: TGTGCCTGGAGTCCAACCCCGTATGGAGAGACCCAGTACTTC
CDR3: CAWSPTPYGETQYF

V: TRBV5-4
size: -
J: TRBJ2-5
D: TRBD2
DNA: TGTGCCAGCAGTACGCGGGGGGCCTACCAAGAGACCCAGTACTTC
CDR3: CASSTRGAYQETQYF

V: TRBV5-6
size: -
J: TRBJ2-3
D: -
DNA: TGTGCCAGCAGCTCGAGCGGCCTCACAGATACGCAGTATTTT
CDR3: CASSSSGLTDTQYF

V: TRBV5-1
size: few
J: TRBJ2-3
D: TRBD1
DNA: TGCGCCAGCAGCCCGGGACAGCCATTCACAGATACGCAGTATTTT
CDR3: CASSPGQPFTDTQYF

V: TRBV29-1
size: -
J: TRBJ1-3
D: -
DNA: TGCAGCCTAGTCGGGGAAGACGGAAACACCATATATTTT
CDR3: CSLVGEDGNTIYF

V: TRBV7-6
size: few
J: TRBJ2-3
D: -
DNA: TGTGCCAGCAGCTTAGTCGGAACTAGCACAGATACGCAGTATTTT
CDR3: CASSLVGTSTDTQYF

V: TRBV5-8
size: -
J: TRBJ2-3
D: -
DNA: TGTGCCAGCAGCCCGGAGTGGGGACTCCCAGATACGCAGTATTTT
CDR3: CASSPEWGLPDTQYF

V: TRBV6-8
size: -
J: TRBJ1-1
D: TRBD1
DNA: TGTGCCAGCAGCCCGGGACAGAAGAACACTGAAGCTTTCTTT
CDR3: CASSPGQKNTEAFF

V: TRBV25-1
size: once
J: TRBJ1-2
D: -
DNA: TGTGCCAGCAGTGAAAAGGGTGGCTACACCTTC
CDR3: CASSEKGGYTF

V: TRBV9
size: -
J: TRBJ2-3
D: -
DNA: TGTGCCAGCAGCGTAGGACTAGAGGGCACAGATACGCAGTATTTT
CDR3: CASSVGLEGTDTQYF

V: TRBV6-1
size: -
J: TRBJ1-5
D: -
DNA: TGTGCCATCGACAACAATCAGCCCCAGCATTTT
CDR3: CAIDNNQPQHF

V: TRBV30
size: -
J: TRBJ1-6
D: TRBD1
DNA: TGTGCCTGGGGACAGGCCCAAATACCCCTCCACTTT
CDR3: CAWGQAQIPLHF

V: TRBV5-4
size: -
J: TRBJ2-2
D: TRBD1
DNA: TGTGCCAGCAGCTTGAAGGGGGCGCTGATCGGGGAGCTGTTTTTT
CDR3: CASSLKGALIGELFF

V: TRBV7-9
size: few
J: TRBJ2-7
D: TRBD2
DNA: TGTGCCAGCAGCCACGGACTAGCGGGAGGGCGCAACGAGCAGTACTTC
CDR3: CASSHGLAGGRNEQYF

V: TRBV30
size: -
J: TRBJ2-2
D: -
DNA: TGTGCCTGGAAGCCAGGGGCCGGGGAGCTGTTTTTT
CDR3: CAWKPGAGELFF

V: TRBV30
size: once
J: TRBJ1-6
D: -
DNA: TGTGCCTGGAGTGTTAGAGGACCAAATTCACCCCTCCACTTT
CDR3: CAWSVRGPNSPLHF

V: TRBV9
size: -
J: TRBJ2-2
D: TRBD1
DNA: TGTGCCAGCAGCGCTCGACAGGGGGCGGGCACCGGGGAGCTGTTTTTT
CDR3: CASSARQGAGTGELFF

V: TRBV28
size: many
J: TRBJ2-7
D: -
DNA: TGTGCCAGCTGTAGTAGTCCCAAATACGAGCAGTACTTC
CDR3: CASCSSPKYEQYF

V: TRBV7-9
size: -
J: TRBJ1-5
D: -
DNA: TGTGCCAGCAGCTTAGGTTCGGCGCCCCAGCATTTT
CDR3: CASSLGSAPQHF